This T cell receptor beta chain was recorded in a study of technical replicates of blood from a handful of donors. Trimming took off 5 bases at V and 2 bases at J, with 8 bases between the two ends. Germline-derived CDR1 and CDR2 are SGHVS and FNYEAQ. The CDR3 covers 13 residues. Data came from immunoSEQ multiplex PCR; TCRdb stores just in-frame clones and leaves some out. This table has fewer than 20,000 clones, 70% to 85% appearing once. V gene TRBV7-6 combines with J gene TRBJ2-3, with no clear D. The sequenced material came from PBMCs. The TCR was taken from a human donor in good health. Some clones in this sample may be carry-over from other donors' samples. CDR3 residues: CASSPYHTDTQYF. The CDR3 DNA sequence: TGTGCCAGCAGCCCCTACCACACAGATACGCAGTATTTT.